The 18 T cell receptor beta chains reported below all come from one sample, sequenced in a study of blood T cell repertoires in COVID-19. TCRdb's table, derived via immunoSEQ multiplex PCR, lists solely in-frame clones and lacks some. The profile shows approximately 250,000 clones, roughly 85% of them singletons. What was sequenced was peripheral blood. These receptor sequences come from a man aged 25 to 40 who had recovered from COVID-19.

The rearrangement links TRBV30 to TRBJ1-6; no firm D call. Trimming shortened V by 0 bases and J by 4 bases, and 10 bases separated the two germline ends. CDR1 GTSNPN and CDR2 SVGIG come from the germline V gene (reference sequence). The CDR3 is 15 amino acids. The CDR3 region has the DNA TGTGCCTGGAGTGTTAGAGAGGGATATAATTCACCCCTCCACTTT. Translating it yields CAWSVREGYNSPLHF.

This sequence joins TRBV7-6 and TRBJ2-2, with a tentative D call TRBD1 (5 bases). Germline lookup yields CDR1 SGHVS and CDR2 FNYEAQ. This CDR3 comprises 17 residues. Trimming removed 0 bases from V and 2 bases from J, with 13 bases in between. DNA for the CDR3: TGTGCCAGCAGCTTAGCTAATACAGGCGACAACACCGGGGAGCTGTTTTTT. Translated: CASSLANTGDNTGELFF.

This clone was counted between two and nine times. The chain links TRBV3-1 (or the pseudogene TRBV3-2) to TRBJ2-7; TRBD2 agrees at 7 bases. The V segment lost 3 bases and the J segment 1 base; nucleotides outside the gene matches: 6. The CDR3 is made up of 15 amino acids. CDR1 is LGHDT, CDR2 YNNKEL, per germline (reference sequence). CDR3 DNA: TGTGCCAGCAGCCATCCAAGCGGGGCTTCCTACGAGCAGTACTTC. This translates into CASSHPSGASYEQYF.

The V and J genes are TRBV12-3 or TRBV12-4 and TRBJ2-2; 7 bases are shared with TRBD1. Trimming at V came to 6 bases and at J to 13 bases, leaving 8 bases not matched to a gene. The CDR3 is made up of 12 amino acids. CDR3: CASRLRDSGLFF. The CDR3 DNA is TGTGCCAGCAGGCTCCGGGACAGTGGGCTGTTTTTT.

The genes are TRBV5-1 and TRBJ1-2, with D possibly being TRBD1 (5 bases). The ends were cut back, 0 bases at V and 2 bases at J, with 11 bases in the middle. This CDR3 comprises 15 residues. Germline-derived CDR1 and CDR2 are SGHRS and YFSETQ. CDR3 in amino acids: CASSLETAANYGYTF. In nucleotides, the CDR3 is TGCGCCAGCAGCTTGGAGACAGCTGCCAACTATGGCTACACCTTC.

On this clone: The junction and the germline gene differ at one end; a read error may be behind it. Here the CDR3 DNA reads TGTGCCCTCAGTGGGACAGAGGGCTACGAGCAGTACTTC. It encodes CALSGTEGYEQYF. The chain employs TRBV10-3 and TRBJ2-7; 7 nucleotides line up with TRBD1. This CDR3 region has 13 residues. CDR1 ENHRY and CDR2 SYGVKD come from the germline V gene.

The chain has TRBV5-4 and TRBJ2-7; D is ambiguous. The V end was cut by 2 bases, the J end by 3 bases, with 6 bases between. The germline gives CDR1 SGHNT, CDR2 YYREEE (reference sequence). The CDR3 length is 12 residues. CDR3 sequence reads: CASSFENYEQYF. DNA for the CDR3: TGTGCCAGCAGCTTTGAGAACTACGAGCAGTACTTC.

V is TRBV14 and J is TRBJ1-2, with a tentative D call TRBD1 (5 bases). The CDR3 has 16 residues. The ends were cut back, 6 bases at V and 3 bases at J, with 20 bases in the middle. Germline V gene lookup returns CDR1 SGHDN and CDR2 FVKESK. The CDR3, as DNA: TGTGCCAGCAGACATAGGGGAGGCACCGGGTACTATGGCTACACCTTC. Encoded protein: CASRHRGGTGYYGYTF. The entire variable domain, with the rest obtained from reference TRBV14 and TRBJ1-2, is as follows: EAGVTQFPSHSVIEKGQTVTLRCDPISGHDNLYWYRRVMGKEIKFLLHFVKESKQDESGMPNNRFLAERTGGTYSTLKVQPAELEDSGVYFCASRHRGGTGYYGYTFGSGTRLTVV.

The rearrangement joins TRBV25-1 to TRBJ1-2; possible D gene TRBD1, 6 bases. V was pared by 6 bases and J by 8 bases, with 13 bases between. This CDR3 contains 12 residues. Germline CDR1 reads MGHDK; CDR2 reads SYGVNS. The CDR3 DNA is TGTGCCAGCAGCTTACAGGGCCACGGCTACACCTTC. As protein: CASSLQGHGYTF.

This clone was detected only once. The chain carries TRBV7-8 and TRBJ1-1, with D possibly TRBD1 on 5 matching bases. The CDR3 sequence is 16 residues long. The V gene lost 3 bases and the J gene lost 4 bases, with 18 bases spanning the gap. Germline assignment: CDR1 SGHVS and CDR2 FQNEAQ. CDR3 nucleotides: TGTGCCAGCAGCTTTCCGCGCCTTGGGAGGGGCACTGAAGCTTTCTTT. It yields the protein CASSFPRLGRGTEAFF.

The chain recombines TRBV7-8 with TRBJ2-3; weak D call: TRBD2 (5 bases). The CDR3 runs to 14 residues. V dropped 3 bases and J dropped 1 base, with 8 bases sitting between them. Germline V gene data show CDR1 as SGHVS and CDR2 as FQNEAQ. CDR3 nucleotide sequence: TGTGCCAGCAGCTTGTCGAGGGGCACAGATACGCAGTATTTT. Amino acids: CASSLSRGTDTQYF.

The rearrangement uses TRBV30 and TRBJ1-2; D gene ambiguous. V lost 0 bases and J 3 bases, leaving 17 bases between the germline ends. The germline gives CDR1 GTSNPN, CDR2 SVGIG (reference sequence). The CDR3 sequence is 16 residues long. CDR3 sequence (DNA): TGTGCCTGGAGTGTCCAAGAGCGCCCTTCCGACTATGGCTACACCTTC. Encoded protein: CAWSVQERPSDYGYTF. Filled out from reference TRBV30 and TRBJ1-2, the complete variable domain reads SQTIHQWPATLVQPVGSPLSLECTVEGTSNPNLYWYRQAAGRGLQLLFYSVGIGQISSEVPQNLSASRPQDRQFILSSKKLLLSDSGFYLCAWSVQERPSDYGYTFGSGTRLTVV.

This chain uses TRBV11-3 with TRBJ2-7; 14 bases match TRBD2. Germline trimming cut 5 bases from V and 6 bases from J; bases unmatched to any gene: 9. CDR1 SGHNT and CDR2 YENEEA come from the germline V gene. This CDR3 region has 16 residues. The CDR3 DNA reads TGTGCCAGCAGCCCGGGACTAGCGGGGGTTTTCGGCGAGCAGTACTTC. Protein: CASSPGLAGVFGEQYF.

The rearrangement joins TRBV13 to TRBJ2-3; 9 nucleotides line up with TRBD1. V was pared by 7 bases and J by 6 bases, with 8 bases of the junction left unmatched. The CDR3 has 14 amino acids. Germline V CDR1 and CDR2: PRHDT, FYEKMQ (reference sequence). The CDR3 DNA sequence: TGTGCCAGCACTAGGGACAGGGCCGGCGATACGCAGTATTTT. It codes for CASTRDRAGDTQYF. The full variable domain, its missing parts supplied by reference TRBV13 and TRBJ2-3, is AAGVIQSPRHLIKEKRETATLKCYPIPRHDTVYWYQQGPGQDPQFLISFYEKMQSDKGSIPDRFSAQQFSDYHSELNMSSLELGDSALYFCASTRDRAGDTQYFGPGTRLTVL.

This clone was counted a few times. The rearrangement links TRBV29-1 to TRBJ1-1; 10 bases are a match to TRBD1. The CDR3 runs to 13 residues. In germline, CDR1 is SQVTM, CDR2 ANQGSEA. V shed 3 bases, J shed 7 bases, and the junction held 5 bases outside the gene matches. CDR3 residues: CSVDLTGGGEAFF. Here the CDR3 DNA reads TGCAGCGTTGATCTGACAGGGGGCGGTGAAGCTTTCTTT.

The DNA of the CDR3 is TGTGCCAGCAGCAAAGGATCCGGGACAGGCGCCGAAGATACGCAGTATTTT. This translates into CASSKGSGTGAEDTQYF. V is TRBV5-4 and J is TRBJ2-3; TRBD1 agrees at 8 bases. The trim removed 4 bases at V and 5 bases at J, leaving 15 bases unmatched. Germline CDR1 reads SGHNT; CDR2 reads YYREEE (reference sequence). The CDR3 runs to 17 residues.

This rearrangement joins TRBV12-5 to TRBJ1-1; D is unclear. Germline V gene data show CDR1 as LGHNT and CDR2 as FRNRAP. The CDR3 has 15 amino acids. V shed 11 bases and J shed 1 base, with 20 bases lying between them. CDR3 sequence: CADRRVEDGNTEAFF. CDR3 nucleotides: TGTGCTGATCGACGGGTTGAGGATGGGAACACTGAAGCTTTCTTT.

The V gene is TRBV6-5, the J gene TRBJ1-2; 7 nucleotides agree with TRBD1. The junction had 13 bases not matched to a gene; V was cut back by 8 bases and J by 4 bases. There are 15 residues in the CDR3. The V gene's germline CDR1 is MNHEY and CDR2 SVGAGI. The CDR3 is CASRRQGSSGYGYTF. Written as DNA, the CDR3 is TGTGCCAGCCGTAGACAGGGTTCGTCAGGCTATGGCTACACCTTC.